This TCR beta chain came from a study of blood T cell repertoires in COVID-19. Turning to the study itself: Some COVID-19 samples were acute and others convalescent; all came from the United States, Italy and Spain. Sources were T cells, B-cell-depleted T cells, or PBMCs; the material itself was cDNA or gDNA.

Germline CDR1 SNHLY, CDR2 FYNNEI. This CDR3 contains 15 residues. The J segment lost 4 bases and the V segment lost 8 bases, leaving 12 bases of the junction unmatched. In the source study's methods: How many nucleated cells were present was estimated from reference gene primer amplification. Libraries were prepared by immunoSEQ multiplex PCR; TCRdb keeps only in-frame clonotypes and omits some of them. V and J calls and clone size are given by that table; D and trimming were obtained from the DNA. The sample includes roughly 330,000 clones, about 89% of them seen just once. V gene TRBV2 combines with J gene TRBJ2-3; 7 bases match TRBD2. This clonotype originated in a man younger than 30 who had recovered from COVID-19. The sample taken for sequencing was peripheral blood. The CDR3 nucleotides read TGTGCCAGCGAATACCGACTAGCTCCCCCAGATACGCAGTATTTT. Protein product: CASEYRLAPPDTQYF.